This is a list of T cell receptor beta chains from one sample in a study of blood T cell repertoires in COVID-19. Assay: immunoSEQ multiplex PCR; the TCRdb copy retains only in-frame clones and omits some. Among hundreds of thousands of clones, roughly 85% were seen once, and the ten largest hold approximately 5%. Sequencing was done on a sample of peripheral blood. These receptors originate from a man aged 45-65 years with active or convalescent COVID-19. Each CDR3 is given with its conserved first and last residue. The order of the fields is J gene, D gene, V gene, clone size, CDR3 protein, CDR3 DNA. The D gene is left open where the match is weak. Only some rows state a clone size, as once, few, many or a class for expanded clones.

TRBJ2-1	TRBD2	TRBV19	.	CASSIASGRVYNEQFF	TGTGCCAGTAGTATTGCTAGCGGGAGGGTATACAATGAGCAGTTCTTC
TRBJ1-2	.	TRBV30	.	CAWSVQGLGGYTF	TGTGCCTGGAGTGTGCAGGGTCTCGGTGGCTACACCTTC
TRBJ1-2	.	TRBV10-3	.	CAISDLQGIVDYGYTF	TGTGCCATCAGTGACCTACAGGGTATCGTTGACTATGGCTACACCTTC
TRBJ1-3	.	TRBV15	few	CATSSQRGSGNTIYF	TGTGCCACCAGCAGTCAGAGAGGGTCGGGAAACACCATATATTTT
TRBJ2-7	.	TRBV30	few	CAWTSDSYEQYF	TGTGCCTGGACTTCCGACAGTTACGAGCAGTACTTC
TRBJ2-1	.	TRBV3-1/TRBV3-2	.	CASSRRTVYNEQFF	TGTGCCAGCAGCCGCCGGACTGTCTACAATGAGCAGTTCTTC
TRBJ2-7	.	TRBV14	.	CASSQGGSSFHSYEQYF	TGTGCCAGCAGCCAAGGAGGGAGTAGTTTTCATTCCTACGAGCAGTACTTC
TRBJ2-3	TRBD2	TRBV13	.	CASSRSGRGMADTQYF	TGTGCCAGCAGCCGGAGCGGGAGGGGGATGGCAGATACGCAGTATTTT
TRBJ2-7	.	TRBV5-3	.	CARSLKPGHFLYEQYF	TGTGCCAGAAGCCTCAAGCCGGGACACTTTCTCTACGAGCAGTACTTC
TRBJ2-3	.	TRBV2	.	CASRAGHFTDTQYF	TGTGCCAGCCGAGCCGGACATTTCACAGATACGCAGTATTTT
TRBJ2-3	TRBD1	TRBV6-1	.	CASSELAGTGSDTQYF	TGTGCCAGCAGTGAGCTCGCCGGGACAGGCTCAGATACGCAGTATTTT
TRBJ2-1	TRBD2	TRBV6-5	.	CASSYSRGSGSLFF	TGTGCCAGCAGTTACTCCAGAGGAAGCGGGAGTTTATTCTTC
TRBJ1-4	.	TRBV4-3	.	CASSQGVGRGEKLFF	TGCGCCAGCAGCCAAGGGGTTGGCAGGGGCGAAAAACTGTTTTTT
TRBJ2-7	.	TRBV6-5	.	CASSRQALSGHEQYF	TGTGCCAGCAGCAGACAGGCCCTAAGCGGTCACGAGCAGTACTTC
TRBJ2-1	TRBD2	TRBV11-2	.	CASSDGTNNEQFF	TGTGCCAGCAGCGACGGGACTAACAATGAGCAGTTCTTC
TRBJ2-5	.	TRBV12-3/TRBV12-4	.	CASSSGYQETQYF	TGTGCCAGCAGTTCAGGGTACCAAGAGACCCAGTACTTC
TRBJ2-6	TRBD1	TRBV4-2	.	CASSQGGQGALGANVLTF	TGTGCCAGCAGCCAAGGGGGACAGGGGGCACTTGGGGCCAACGTCCTGACTTTC
TRBJ2-7	TRBD1	TRBV5-1	.	CASSVRDSYEQYF	TGCGCCAGCAGCGTCCGGGACAGTTACGAGCAGTACTTC
TRBJ1-3	TRBD1	TRBV6-5	.	CASSPTGTSGNTIYF	TGTGCCAGCAGCCCGACAGGGACTAGTGGAAACACCATATATTTT
TRBJ2-3	.	TRBV30	.	CAWSHRGTDTQYF	TGTGCCTGGAGTCATCGGGGGACAGATACGCAGTATTTT
TRBJ1-1	TRBD1	TRBV28	.	CASRRTGGDGTEAFF	TGTGCCAGCAGGAGGACAGGAGGTGATGGCACTGAAGCTTTCTTT
TRBJ1-4	.	TRBV28	.	CASSPQGATNEKLFF	TGTGCCAGCAGTCCACAGGGAGCAACTAATGAAAAACTGTTTTTT
TRBJ2-1	TRBD1	TRBV12-5	.	CASGLDGVTGGDFF	TGTGCTAGTGGTTTGGATGGGGTGACAGGGGGCGATTTCTTC
TRBJ2-3	TRBD2	TRBV19	.	CASRGSSGSRTDTQYF	TGTGCCAGTCGGGGCTCTAGCGGGAGTCGCACAGATACGCAGTATTTT
TRBJ2-5	.	TRBV12-3/TRBV12-4	.	CASSLAESQYF	TGTGCCAGCAGTTTAGCGGAGAGCCAGTACTTC
TRBJ1-6	.	TRBV5-4	.	CASSEVQGNNSPLHF	TGTGCCAGCAGCGAGGTGCAGGGGAATAATTCACCCCTCCACTTT
TRBJ2-6	TRBD2	TRBV19	.	CASKIGRVQLAGPSGANVLTF	TGTGCCAGTAAGATAGGGCGGGTGCAGCTAGCGGGACCCTCTGGGGCCAACGTCCTGACTTTC
TRBJ2-7	.	TRBV28	.	CASSTTGLEQYF	TGTGCCAGCAGCACAACAGGGCTCGAGCAGTACTTC
TRBJ1-2	.	TRBV29-1	.	CSVEERRGYTF	TGCAGCGTTGAAGAACGGAGAGGCTACACCTTC
TRBJ2-7	.	TRBV30	.	CAWSFLREGEQYF	TGTGCCTGGAGTTTTCTCAGGGAAGGCGAGCAGTACTTC
TRBJ1-4	TRBD1	TRBV7-2	.	CASSPRGQGTNEKLFF	TGTGCCAGCAGCCCTAGGGGACAGGGAACTAATGAAAAACTGTTTTTT
TRBJ2-7	.	TRBV28	.	CASVTTGSSGSYEQYF	TGTGCCAGCGTGACTACGGGAAGTTCAGGCTCCTACGAGCAGTACTTC
TRBJ1-2	TRBD1	TRBV30	.	CAWTGTGRSNYGYTF	TGTGCCTGGACCGGGACAGGGAGGTCTAACTATGGCTACACCTTC
TRBJ2-2	TRBD2	TRBV18	.	CASSPTGTTYAGELFF	TGTGCCAGCTCACCAACCGGGACTACCTACGCCGGGGAGCTGTTTTTT
TRBJ2-7	.	TRBV5-1	.	CASSLMGQSYEQYF	TGCGCCAGCAGCTTGATGGGGCAGTCCTACGAGCAGTACTTC
TRBJ1-1	.	TRBV4-3	.	CASSRGARTEAFF	TGCGCCAGCAGCCGGGGCGCCCGCACTGAAGCTTTCTTT
TRBJ1-5	.	TRBV10-3	once	CAISERGFGDQPQHF	TGTGCCATCAGTGAACGAGGATTTGGCGATCAGCCCCAGCATTTT
TRBJ1-5	.	TRBV11-2	once	CASSLGVSNQPQHF	TGTGCCAGCAGCTTAGGCGTTAGCAATCAGCCCCAGCATTTT
TRBJ2-7	TRBD2	TRBV7-9	.	CASSLAGVNEQYF	TGTGCCAGCAGCCTAGCGGGAGTTAACGAGCAGTACTTC
TRBJ2-2	TRBD2	TRBV5-1	.	CASSSLGGDTGELFF	TGCGCCAGCAGCTCGCTTGGGGGGGATACCGGGGAGCTGTTTTTT
TRBJ2-5	.	TRBV10-2	.	CASSELGGETQYF	TGCGCCAGCAGTGAATTGGGAGGTGAGACCCAGTACTTC
TRBJ1-3	.	TRBV4-1	.	CASSHAAGGGSGNTIYF	TGCGCCAGCAGCCACGCCGCCGGGGGGGGGAGTGGAAACACCATATATTTT
TRBJ2-2	.	TRBV4-2	.	CASSQERLNTGELFF	TGTGCCAGCAGCCAAGAGAGACTAAACACCGGGGAGCTGTTTTTT
TRBJ1-5	.	TRBV7-9	.	CASSSPGFSGNQPQHF	TGTGCCAGCAGCTCGCCAGGGTTTTCAGGCAATCAGCCCCAGCATTTT
TRBJ1-2	.	TRBV28	.	CASSLFRGIDGYTF	TGTGCCAGCAGTTTATTCAGGGGAATAGATGGCTACACCTTC
TRBJ2-5	.	TRBV30	many	CAWSVHLTIQPTETQYF	TGTGCCTGGAGTGTACATTTAACGATACAGCCGACAGAGACCCAGTACTTC
TRBJ2-7	.	TRBV19	once	CASSIGRQGSYEQYF	TGTGCCAGTAGTATTGGACGCCAGGGAAGCTACGAGCAGTACTTC
TRBJ1-1	.	TRBV6-5	.	CASPANANTEAFF	TGTGCCAGCCCCGCGAATGCGAACACTGAAGCTTTCTTT
TRBJ1-2	TRBD1	TRBV2	.	CASSELQGVGGYTF	TGTGCCAGCAGTGAACTACAGGGGGTAGGGGGCTACACCTTC
TRBJ2-1	TRBD2	TRBV5-6	once	CASSLGAGGPWNEQFF	TGTGCCAGCAGCTTGGGAGCGGGAGGGCCCTGGAATGAGCAGTTCTTC
TRBJ2-2	TRBD1	TRBV24-1	.	CATAGTGATGELFF	TGTGCCACAGCCGGGACAGGGGCTACCGGGGAGCTGTTTTTT
TRBJ1-5	TRBD1	TRBV19	.	CASSGTGNQPQHF	TGTGCCAGTAGTGGGACAGGAAATCAGCCCCAGCATTTT
TRBJ1-1	TRBD1	TRBV7-9	.	CASSLVGQGAGEAFF	TGTGCCAGCAGCTTAGTGGGACAGGGGGCCGGGGAAGCTTTCTTT
TRBJ1-2	.	TRBV6-5	.	CASIKTDTNYGYTF	TGTGCCAGCATCAAGACAGATACTAACTATGGCTACACCTTC
TRBJ1-1	.	TRBV10-3	.	CAIKGDRMNTEAFF	TGTGCCATCAAGGGGGACCGCATGAACACTGAAGCTTTCTTT
TRBJ2-5	.	TRBV15	.	CATSRGTGFLQETQYF	TGTGCCACCAGCAGGGGGACTGGATTTCTCCAAGAGACCCAGTACTTC
TRBJ2-1	TRBD2	TRBV6-1	once	CASSEAPGLALDEQFF	TGTGCCAGCAGTGAAGCGCCGGGACTAGCCCTTGATGAGCAGTTCTTC
TRBJ1-3	.	TRBV28	.	CASSLVRSISGNTIYF	TGTGCCAGCAGTTTAGTCCGGAGCATCTCTGGAAACACCATATATTTT
TRBJ1-5	TRBD1	TRBV4-1	.	CASSHIGQGQNQPQHF	TGCGCCAGCAGCCATATAGGACAGGGCCAAAATCAGCCCCAGCATTTT
TRBJ1-1	TRBD1	TRBV30	.	CAWSVLRQGQAFF	TGTGCCTGGAGTGTATTAAGACAGGGTCAAGCTTTCTTT